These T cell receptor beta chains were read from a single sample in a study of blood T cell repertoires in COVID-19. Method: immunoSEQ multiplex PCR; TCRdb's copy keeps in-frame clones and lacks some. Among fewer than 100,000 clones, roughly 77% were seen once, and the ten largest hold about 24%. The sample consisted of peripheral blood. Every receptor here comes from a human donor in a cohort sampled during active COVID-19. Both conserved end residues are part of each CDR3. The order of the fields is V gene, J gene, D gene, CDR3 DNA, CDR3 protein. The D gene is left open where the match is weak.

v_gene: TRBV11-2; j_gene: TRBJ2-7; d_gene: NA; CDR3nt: TGTGCCAGCAGCAATGGACAGTTCTACGAGCAGTACTTC; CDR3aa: CASSNGQFYEQYF
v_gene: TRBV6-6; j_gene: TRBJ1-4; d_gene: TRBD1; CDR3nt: TGTGCCAGCAGCTGGACAGGGGGCAGTGAAAAACTGTTTTTT; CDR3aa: CASSWTGGSEKLFF
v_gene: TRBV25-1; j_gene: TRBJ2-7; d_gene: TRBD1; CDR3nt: TGTGCCAGCAGTGATTCGACAGGGGGAATTTACGAGCAGTACTTC; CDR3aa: CASSDSTGGIYEQYF
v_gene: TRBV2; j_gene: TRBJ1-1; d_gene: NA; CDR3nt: TGTGCCAGCAAACTCGGACAGAACACTGAAGCTTTCTTT; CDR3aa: CASKLGQNTEAFF
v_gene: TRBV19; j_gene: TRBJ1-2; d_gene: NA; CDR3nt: TGTGCCAGTAACCCCACAGGGAGGGACTATGGCTACACCTTC; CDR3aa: CASNPTGRDYGYTF
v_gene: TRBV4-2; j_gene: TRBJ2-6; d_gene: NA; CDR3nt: TGTGCCAGCAGCCCTCCGGGGGACTCTGGGGCCAACGTCCTGACTTTC; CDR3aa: CASSPPGDSGANVLTF
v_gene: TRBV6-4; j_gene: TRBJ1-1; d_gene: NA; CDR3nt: TGTGCCAGCAGTGAGTTCAGGGGCACTGAAGCTTTCTTT; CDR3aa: CASSEFRGTEAFF
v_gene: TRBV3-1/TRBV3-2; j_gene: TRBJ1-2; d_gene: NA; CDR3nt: TGTGCCAGCAGCCAAGTAGGTGGGACATATGGTGGCTACACCTTC; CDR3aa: CASSQVGGTYGGYTF
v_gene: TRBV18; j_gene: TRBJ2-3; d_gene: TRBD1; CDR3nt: TGTGCCAGCTCACCGACGACAGGGAAAGATACGCAGTATTTT; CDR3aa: CASSPTTGKDTQYF
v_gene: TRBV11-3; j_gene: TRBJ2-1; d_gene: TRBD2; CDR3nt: TGTGCCAGCAGCTCCGACGGGAGGAGGAACAATGAGCAGTTCTTC; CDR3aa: CASSSDGRRNNEQFF
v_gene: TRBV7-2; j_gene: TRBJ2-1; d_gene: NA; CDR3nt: TGTGCCAGCAGCTTTTGGCTAGGGGACAATGAGCAGTTCTTC; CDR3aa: CASSFWLGDNEQFF
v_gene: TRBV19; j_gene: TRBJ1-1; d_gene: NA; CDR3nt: TGTGCCAGTAGTATAGAGCGGGGAACTGAAGCTTTCTTT; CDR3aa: CASSIERGTEAFF
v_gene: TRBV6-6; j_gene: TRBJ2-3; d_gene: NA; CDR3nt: TGTGCCAGCCAACCACAGGGACCCGATAGCACAGATACGCAGTATTTT; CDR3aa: CASQPQGPDSTDTQYF